These T cell receptor beta chains were read from a single sample in a study of OX40 agonist ivuxolimab in advanced cancers. Sequencing was performed with immunoSEQ multiplex PCR; in TCRdb, only in-frame clones are kept and a portion is missing. The data hold about 85,000 clones, with around 90% observed a single time. The sequencing used CD4+ or CD8+ T cells sorted from blood, collected in a trial of the OX40 agonist ivuxolimab. The source of these receptors is an adult with an advanced solid tumor such as melanoma, head and neck, liver or kidney cancer. CDR3s include the opening cysteine and the closing phenylalanine or tryptophan. The D gene is left open where the match is weak. Clone size is given for some rows only: seen once, a few or many times, or a class if the clone is expanded.

CDR3aa: CASSQALPNRRDTEAFF
CDR3nt: TGTGCCAGCAGCCAAGCCCTCCCCAACCGGCGGGACACTGAAGCTTTCTTT
abundance: NA
d_gene: NA
j_gene: TRBJ1-1
v_gene: TRBV14

CDR3aa: CASKRATYTSNYGYTF
CDR3nt: TGTGCCAGCAAAAGGGCAACCTACACCTCAAACTATGGCTACACCTTC
abundance: NA
d_gene: NA
j_gene: TRBJ1-2
v_gene: TRBV28

CDR3aa: CASSQEKRGNTGELFF
CDR3nt: TGCGCCAGCAGCCAAGAGAAGCGGGGGAACACCGGGGAGCTGTTTTTT
abundance: NA
d_gene: TRBD2
j_gene: TRBJ2-2
v_gene: TRBV4-3

CDR3aa: CASSPPQSPLHF
CDR3nt: TGTGCCAGTAGCCCCCCACAATCACCCCTCCACTTT
abundance: few
d_gene: NA
j_gene: TRBJ1-6
v_gene: TRBV19

CDR3aa: CASSETSGREQFF
CDR3nt: TGCGCCAGCAGTGAGACTAGCGGGCGAGAGCAGTTCTTC
abundance: NA
d_gene: TRBD2
j_gene: TRBJ2-1
v_gene: TRBV10-1

CDR3aa: CASSLTARRTEAFF
CDR3nt: TGTGCCAGCAGTTTAACCGCTCGGAGAACTGAAGCTTTCTTT
abundance: NA
d_gene: NA
j_gene: TRBJ1-1
v_gene: TRBV28

CDR3aa: CASSSISGQGAFGYTF
CDR3nt: TGTGCCAGCAGCTCCATCTCCGGACAGGGGGCGTTTGGCTACACCTTC
abundance: NA
d_gene: TRBD1
j_gene: TRBJ1-2
v_gene: TRBV5-6

CDR3aa: CASSPYGGGTEAFF
CDR3nt: TGTGCCAGCAGCCCATACGGGGGGGGCACTGAAGCTTTCTTT
abundance: NA
d_gene: NA
j_gene: TRBJ1-1
v_gene: TRBV7-2

CDR3aa: CSVDGQGALNEQFF
CDR3nt: TGCAGCGTAGACGGACAGGGGGCTCTCAATGAGCAGTTCTTC
abundance: NA
d_gene: TRBD1
j_gene: TRBJ2-1
v_gene: TRBV29-1

CDR3aa: CASSSTTGDNEQFF
CDR3nt: TGTGCCAGCAGCTCGACGACAGGGGACAATGAGCAGTTCTTC
abundance: NA
d_gene: TRBD1
j_gene: TRBJ2-1
v_gene: TRBV5-4

CDR3aa: CASSQDLSGDVQPQHF
CDR3nt: TGCGCCAGCAGCCAAGATTTGAGTGGTGACGTTCAGCCCCAGCATTTT
abundance: NA
d_gene: NA
j_gene: TRBJ1-5
v_gene: TRBV4-1

CDR3aa: CASSYLTGTSGRVHTQYF
CDR3nt: TGTGCCAGCAGCTACTTAACCGGGACTAGCGGGAGAGTTCATACGCAGTATTTT
abundance: NA
d_gene: TRBD2
j_gene: TRBJ2-3
v_gene: TRBV7-4